The present entry profiles one T cell receptor beta chain with its context. The target antigen is unknown. This sample is drawn from a study of T cell responses to AZD1222 COVID-19 vaccine. General study findings and limits: Spike regions recognized by vaccine-associated CD4 TCRs spanned the protein, led by 160-218 and 743-854. The sample set comprised mostly white British donors with more females, and clonal diversity was possibly underestimated. The study reported that nearly half of spike-specific TCRs target unmutated variant regions. Just six people given AZD1222 tested seropositive at baseline.

Clones were read by immunoSEQ multiplex PCR, and TCRdb kept only the in-frame ones, dropping some. The sample shows tens of thousands of clones, about nine tenths of them seen only once. The receptor was isolated from an adult who received the AZD1222 COVID-19 vaccine. Sequenced here: peripheral blood, sampled 28 days after the second AZD1222 dose.

CDR3 bases: TGCAGCGTTGCTCAGGGGGATGGTCAGCCCCAGCATTTT. Translation: CSVAQGDGQPQHF. This chain connects TRBV29-1 to TRBJ1-5, with 7 bases lining up with TRBD1. This CDR3 is 13 amino acids long. CDR1 and CDR2 (germline): SQVTM, ANQGSEA. The J segment lost 6 bases and the V segment lost 4 bases, leaving 6 bases of the junction unmatched.